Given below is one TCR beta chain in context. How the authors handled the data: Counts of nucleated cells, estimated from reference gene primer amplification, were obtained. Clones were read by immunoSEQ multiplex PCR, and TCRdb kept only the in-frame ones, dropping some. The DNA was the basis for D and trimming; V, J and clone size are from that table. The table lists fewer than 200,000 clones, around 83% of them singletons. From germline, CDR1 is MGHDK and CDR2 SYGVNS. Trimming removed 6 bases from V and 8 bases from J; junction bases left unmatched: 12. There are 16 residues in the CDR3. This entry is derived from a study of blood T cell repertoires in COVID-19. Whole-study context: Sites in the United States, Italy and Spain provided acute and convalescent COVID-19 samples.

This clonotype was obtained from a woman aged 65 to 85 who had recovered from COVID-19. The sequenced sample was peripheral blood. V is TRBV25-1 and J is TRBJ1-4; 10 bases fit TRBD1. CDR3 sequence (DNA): TGTGCCAGCAGCCCGGGACAGGGGCTCGAGGGGGAAAAACTGTTTTTT. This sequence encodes CASSPGQGLEGEKLFF.